Reported below is one T cell receptor beta chain. This specimen comes from a study of cytomegalovirus exposure and HLA in healthy donors. Study background: The same platform used for the 666 first-cohort repertoires was also used for the approximately 120 validation repertoires, as a later analysis reported.

Here immunoSEQ multiplex PCR was the method, and the copy in TCRdb shows in-frame clones only, minus some. The sample holds about 260,000 clones, less than 95% seen once. Trimming removed 5 bases at V and 0 bases at J, with 14 bases between. In germline, CDR1 is LNHNV, CDR2 YYDKDF (reference sequence). The CDR3 is made up of 15 amino acids. This chain links TRBV15 with TRBJ2-7; D perhaps matches TRBD2 (5 bases). Sequenced: PBMCs. The sequence derives from a woman aged 25 to 39 in good health and CMV-seronegative. CDR3 amino acids: CATSADSVFSYEQYF. CDR3 nucleotide sequence: TGTGCCACCAGCGCGGACTCTGTTTTCTCCTACGAGCAGTACTTC.